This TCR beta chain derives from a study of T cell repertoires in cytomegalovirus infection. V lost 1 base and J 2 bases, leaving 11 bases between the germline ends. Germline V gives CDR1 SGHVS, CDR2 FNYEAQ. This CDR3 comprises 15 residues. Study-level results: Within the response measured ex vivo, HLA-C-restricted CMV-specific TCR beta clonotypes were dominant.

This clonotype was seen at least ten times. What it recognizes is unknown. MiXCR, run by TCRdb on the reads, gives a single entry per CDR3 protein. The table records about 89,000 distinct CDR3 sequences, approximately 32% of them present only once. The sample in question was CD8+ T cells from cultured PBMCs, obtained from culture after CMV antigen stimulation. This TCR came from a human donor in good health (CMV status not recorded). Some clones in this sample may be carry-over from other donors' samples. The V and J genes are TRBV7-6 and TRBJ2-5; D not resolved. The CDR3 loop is CASSLVRGYQETQYF. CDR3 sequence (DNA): TGTGCCAGCAGCTTAGTACGAGGATATCAAGAGACCCAGTACTTC.